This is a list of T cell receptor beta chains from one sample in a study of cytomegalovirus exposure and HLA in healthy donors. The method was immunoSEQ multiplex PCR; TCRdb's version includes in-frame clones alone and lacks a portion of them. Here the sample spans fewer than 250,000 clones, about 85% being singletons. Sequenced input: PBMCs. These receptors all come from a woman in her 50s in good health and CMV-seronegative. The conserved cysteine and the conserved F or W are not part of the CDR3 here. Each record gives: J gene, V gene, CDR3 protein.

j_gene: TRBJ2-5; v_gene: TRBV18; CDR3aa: ASSPRQGQETQY
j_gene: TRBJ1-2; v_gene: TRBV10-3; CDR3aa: AIRVGDGYT
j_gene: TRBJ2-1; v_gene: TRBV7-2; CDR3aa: ASSPSGYTSGGYEQF
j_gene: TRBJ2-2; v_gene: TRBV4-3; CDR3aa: ASSQDMPGGFIGELF
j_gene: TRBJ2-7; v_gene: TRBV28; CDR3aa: ASSFPGGVSYEQY
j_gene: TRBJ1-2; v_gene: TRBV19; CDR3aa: ASSIGGAGHYGYT
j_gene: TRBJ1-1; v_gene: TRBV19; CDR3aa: ASRSSTTVITEAF
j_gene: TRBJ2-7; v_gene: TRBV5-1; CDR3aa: ASSLAGVDYDEQY
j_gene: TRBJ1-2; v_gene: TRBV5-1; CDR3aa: ASSRGTGKAYGYT
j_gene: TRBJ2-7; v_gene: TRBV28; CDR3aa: ASSPRPDSFYEQY
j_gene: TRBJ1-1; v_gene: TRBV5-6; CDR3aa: ASSFVRPDRSTEAF
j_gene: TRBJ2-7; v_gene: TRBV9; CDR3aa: ASSPPGQPYEQY
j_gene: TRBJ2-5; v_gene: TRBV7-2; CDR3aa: ASSLVRGAQETQY
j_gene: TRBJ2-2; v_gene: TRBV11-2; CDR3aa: ASSTYGSGTGNTGELF
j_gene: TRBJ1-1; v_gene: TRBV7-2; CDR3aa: ASSLRGMNTEAF
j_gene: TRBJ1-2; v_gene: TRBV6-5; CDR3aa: ASSYYGNYGYT
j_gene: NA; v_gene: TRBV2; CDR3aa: ASKVGQFYEQY
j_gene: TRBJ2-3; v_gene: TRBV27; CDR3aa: ASNPGDTDTQY